The 24 T cell receptor beta chains given below trace back to one sample, sequenced in a study of blood T cell repertoires in COVID-19. Sequencing was performed with immunoSEQ multiplex PCR; in TCRdb, only in-frame clones are kept and a portion is missing. In the table there are about 190,000 clones, roughly 80% of which are singletons. The sample taken for sequencing was PBMCs or T cells enriched from blood (not recorded which). Every receptor here comes from a woman aged 25-40 years who had recovered from COVID-19.

J is TRBJ2-7 and V is TRBV3-1 (or the pseudogene TRBV3-2), with 9 bases that match TRBD2. The germline CDR1 and CDR2 sequences are LGHDT and YNNKEL (reference sequence). The CDR3 has 15 residues. V shed 4 bases, J shed 3 bases, and the junction held 7 bases outside the gene matches. This CDR3 is CASSPPGLADYEQYF. CDR3 DNA: TGTGCCAGCAGCCCCCCGGGACTAGCAGACTACGAGCAGTACTTC.

This clone was observed once. The rearrangement uses TRBV2 and TRBJ1-2, with 9 bases fitting TRBD1. The J segment lost 4 bases and the V segment lost 6 bases, leaving 9 bases of the junction unmatched. This CDR3 comprises 15 residues. Germline CDR1 SNHLY, CDR2 FYNNEI. This chain's CDR3 is CASRTPGQGGYGYTF. In nucleotides, the CDR3 is TGTGCCAGCAGAACTCCGGGACAGGGAGGCTATGGCTACACCTTC.

The chain employs TRBV3-1 (or the pseudogene TRBV3-2) and TRBJ1-2; TRBD1 might be the D (5 bases). Germline CDR1 is LGHDT and CDR2 is YNNKEL (reference sequence). V was clipped by 4 bases and J by 4 bases, with 16 bases between them. The CDR3 sequence is 15 residues long. The CDR3 reads CASSLRSTAGYGYTF. As DNA, the CDR3 is TGTGCCAGCAGCCTCCGGTCGACAGCCGGCTATGGCTACACCTTC.

A single count supports this clone. The rearrangement uses TRBV28 and TRBJ2-3; 7 bases agree with TRBD1. Trimming removed 7 bases from V and 2 bases from J; junction bases left unmatched: 6. The CDR3 loop spans 14 amino acids. The germline gives CDR1 MDHEN, CDR2 SYDVKM. CDR3 amino acids: CASKWQGVTDTQYF. Here the CDR3 DNA reads TGTGCCAGCAAATGGCAGGGGGTCACAGATACGCAGTATTTT.

The rearrangement joins TRBV10-3 to TRBJ2-2; 7 bases line up with TRBD1. J was trimmed by 1 base and V by 2 bases; bases with no gene match: 7. The CDR3 is made up of 17 amino acids. Germline values: CDR1 ENHRY, CDR2 SYGVKD. This chain's CDR3 is CAISEQDRAQNTGELFF. Written as DNA, the CDR3 is TGTGCCATCAGTGAGCAAGACAGGGCCCAGAACACCGGGGAGCTGTTTTTT.

V and J are TRBV7-2 and TRBJ2-2, with TRBD1 identical over 7 bases. This CDR3 has 15 amino acids. In germline, CDR1 is SGHTA, CDR2 FQGNSA. Trimming took 5 bases from V and 4 from J; bases not matched to a gene: 7. In DNA form, the CDR3 reads TGTGCCAGCAGCCCCAGGGGGTCGGGCACCGGGGAGCTGTTTTTT. It translates to CASSPRGSGTGELFF.

The V and J genes are TRBV15 and TRBJ2-5; perhaps TRBD2 as D (7 bases). The CDR3 spans 15 residues. The V end was cut by 0 bases, the J end by 5 bases, with 13 bases between. Germline V gene data show CDR1 as LNHNV and CDR2 as YYDKDF (reference sequence). In DNA, the CDR3 is TGTGCCACCAGCAGAGAAGGGGGGGTGCCGGAGACCCAGTACTTC. Encoded protein: CATSREGGVPETQYF.

The rearrangement links TRBV7-9 to TRBJ2-1; 10 bases agree with TRBD1. The CDR3 extends over 15 amino acids. With V trimmed by 5 bases and J by 4 bases, 5 bases remained unmatched. The V gene's germline CDR1 is SEHNR and CDR2 FQNEAQ (reference sequence). As DNA, the CDR3 is TGTGCCAGCAGCACCCCGGGACAGGGGTACAATGAGCAGTTCTTC. Its protein product is CASSTPGQGYNEQFF.

The chain carries TRBV28 and TRBJ1-2, with TRBD1 matching over 9 bases. J lost 6 bases, V lost 4 bases, and 3 bases had no gene match. The CDR3 is 13 residues long. CDR1 is MDHEN, CDR2 SYDVKM, per germline. The CDR3 sequence: CASSSDRGNGYTF. The CDR3, as DNA: TGTGCCAGCAGTTCCGACAGGGGGAATGGCTACACCTTC.

In DNA, the CDR3 is TGTGCCATCAGTGCGACTCTAGCGGGAGATCTAGATACGCAGTATTTT. This translates into CAISATLAGDLDTQYF. This chain links TRBV10-3 with TRBJ2-3, with 10 bases fitting TRBD2. The CDR3 runs to 16 residues. Germline-derived CDR1 and CDR2 are ENHRY and SYGVKD. Germline trimming cut 4 bases from V and 5 bases from J; bases unmatched to any gene: 9.

CDR3 residues: CASSLGRGGYGYTF. In DNA form, the CDR3 reads TGTGCCAGCAGTTTGGGGAGGGGCGGCTATGGCTACACCTTC. The rearrangement links TRBV28 to TRBJ1-2; the D gene is possibly TRBD1 (5 bases). The CDR3 has 14 residues. Germline V gives CDR1 MDHEN, CDR2 SYDVKM. V dropped 3 bases and J dropped 4 bases, with 12 bases sitting between them.

The chain is built from TRBV3-1 (or the pseudogene TRBV3-2) and TRBJ2-3; 9 positions agree with TRBD2. The length of the CDR3 is 16 residues. Looked up from germline, CDR1 is LGHDT and CDR2 is YNNKEL (reference sequence). The junction had 9 bases not matched to a gene; V was cut back by 2 bases and J by 6 bases. The CDR3 nucleotides read TGTGCCAGCAGCCAACTAGCGGGGAAAGGGTGGGATACGCAGTATTTT. Translating gives CASSQLAGKGWDTQYF.

This clone appeared a few times. The chain combines TRBV2 with TRBJ1-2; D may be TRBD1 (5 bases). CDR1 SNHLY and CDR2 FYNNEI come from the germline V gene. This CDR3 is built from 14 residues. Trimming took 8 bases from V and 0 from J, leaving 13 bases between them. CDR3 amino acids: CASQGTGTNYGYTF. As DNA, the CDR3 is TGTGCCAGCCAAGGAACAGGAACTAACTATGGCTACACCTTC.

The J gene is TRBJ1-1, the V gene TRBV5-5; tentatively, D is TRBD1 (5 bases). The CDR3 is 14 residues long. Germline CDR1 is SGHKS and CDR2 is YYEKEE (reference sequence). Deletions cut 0 bases from V and 1 base from J, with 7 bases between. CDR3 region: CASSLDRRNTEAFF. The CDR3, as DNA: TGTGCCAGCAGCTTGGACAGGAGGAACACTGAAGCTTTCTTT.

The genes are TRBV19 and TRBJ1-5, with 7 bases matching TRBD1. V shed 7 bases, J shed 1 base, and the junction held 10 bases outside the gene matches. The CDR3 runs 16 residues. Germline lookup yields CDR1 LNHDA and CDR2 SQIVND (reference sequence). In nucleotides, the CDR3 is TGTGCCAGTACCAAAACCCAGGGGGGAAGCAATCAGCCCCAGCATTTT. Its protein product is CASTKTQGGSNQPQHF. Supplemented by reference TRBV19 and TRBJ1-5, the full variable domain reads DGGITQSPKYLFRKEGQNVTLSCEQNLNHDAMYWYRQDPGQGLRLIYYSQIVNDFQKGDIAEGYSVSREKKESFPLTVTSAQKNPTAFYLCASTKTQGGSNQPQHFGDGTRLSIL.

The chain recombines TRBV11-2 with TRBJ2-3; 10 nucleotides match TRBD2. The CDR3 has 16 amino acids. Germline CDR1 SGHAT, CDR2 FQNNGV. Germline trimming cut 5 bases from V and 1 base from J; bases unmatched to any gene: 6. The CDR3, as DNA: TGTGCCAGCAGCCTCGGGACTAGCGTAGGCACAGATACGCAGTATTTT. Translated: CASSLGTSVGTDTQYF.

J is TRBJ1-1 and V is TRBV21-1; no DNA check was done on the table's D call, TRBD1. TRBV21-1 is a pseudogene segment. CDR3 length: 16 amino acids. Here the CDR3 DNA reads TGTGCCAGCAGCAGAGACCCTGACAGGCACAACACTGAAGCTTTCTTT. Translating it yields CASSRDPDRHNTEAFF.

The V call is TRBV6-1, the J call TRBJ2-7; tentatively, D is TRBD2 (6 bases). V was cut by 3 bases and J by 2 bases, with 8 bases left in between. Germline CDR1 is MNHNS and CDR2 is SASEGT. The CDR3 has 13 amino acids. The CDR3 sequence is CASSDWRAYEQYV. The CDR3 DNA is TGTGCCAGCAGTGATTGGAGGGCCTACGAGCAGTACGTC.

The chain links TRBV18 to TRBJ2-5; 9 nucleotides align to TRBD2. CDR1 and CDR2 from the germline V gene are KGHSH and LQKENI. The CDR3 has 15 amino acids. The ends lost 3 bases at V and 5 bases at J; junction bases unmatched: 7. CDR3 nucleotides: TGTGCCAGCTCACCGGGCGGGAGGGCCAGGGAGACCCAGTACTTC. This encodes CASSPGGRARETQYF.

V and J are TRBV5-4 and TRBJ2-7; 12 positions agree with TRBD2. V lost 4 bases, J lost 5 bases, and 7 bases stayed unmatched. The length of the CDR3 is 15 residues. The germline gives CDR1 SGHNT, CDR2 YYREEE (reference sequence). The CDR3 reads CASSPRLAGDHEQYF. CDR3 nucleotides: TGTGCCAGCAGCCCCCGACTAGCGGGAGACCACGAGCAGTACTTC.

This clone was seen once. The chain recombines TRBV7-6 with TRBJ1-6; D possibly corresponds to TRBD1 (6 bases). V shed 3 bases and J shed 7 bases, with 13 bases lying between them. CDR1 and CDR2 from the germline V gene are SGHVS and FNYEAQ. This CDR3 spans 15 amino acids. CDR3 amino acids: CASSLDDRWNSPLHF. As DNA, the CDR3 is TGTGCCAGCAGCTTGGATGACAGGTGGAATTCACCCCTCCACTTT. The whole variable domain, filled in from reference TRBV7-6 and TRBJ1-6, reads GAGVSQSPRYKVTKRGQDVALRCDPISGHVSLYWYRQALGQGPEFLTYFNYEAQQDKSGLPNDRFSAERPEGSISTLTIQRTEQRDSAMYRCASSLDDRWNSPLHFGNGTRLTVT.

The chain carries TRBV27 and TRBJ1-1; 9 positions agree with TRBD1. Germline CDR1 is MNHEY and CDR2 is SMNVEV (reference sequence). There are 15 residues in the CDR3. The V gene end was trimmed by 0 bases and the J gene end by 6 bases; junction bases not matched to a gene: 5. The CDR3 DNA reads as TGTGCCAGCAGTTTATCAGGGACAGGGCAAGCTGAAGCTTTCTTT. Its translation is CASSLSGTGQAEAFF.

This sequence joins TRBV15 and TRBJ2-3; no definite D call. The CDR3 length is 16 residues. Trimming shortened V by 0 bases and J by 1 base, and 11 bases separated the two germline ends. Germline V CDR1 and CDR2: LNHNV, YYDKDF (reference sequence). The chain's CDR3 is CATSRDSEFRTDTQYF. CDR3 nucleotide sequence: TGTGCCACCAGCAGAGATTCCGAGTTTCGCACAGATACGCAGTATTTT.

The J gene is TRBJ1-5, the V gene TRBV6-5; weak D call: TRBD1 (5 bases). V shed 10 bases and J shed 3 bases, with 13 bases lying between them. The CDR3 covers 13 residues. Germline CDR1 MNHEY, CDR2 SVGAGI. The CDR3 sequence: CAIQLGPNQPQHF. In DNA, the CDR3 is TGTGCCATACAGTTGGGGCCCAATCAGCCCCAGCATTTT.